These T cell receptor beta chains were read from a single sample in a study of control samples from healthy donors and cancer patients. Using immunoSEQ multiplex PCR, the repertoire was profiled, and TCRdb retains in-frame clones only, with some absent. The sample carries 250,000 to 300,000 clones, approximately 80% recorded once. Input material: PBMCs. The receptors here all came from a woman aged 55 to 70 with lung cancer. CDR3s include the opening cysteine and the closing phenylalanine or tryptophan. A D gene is named only where the DNA matches it firmly. Part of the rows lack a size; the others show once, few, many or a class for expanded clones.

>-|TRBV25-1|TRBJ1-1|-
TGTGCCAGCAGCCGTTCTGGGGCCAACACTGAAGCTTTCTTT
CASSRSGANTEAFF
>-|TRBV18|TRBJ2-5|-
TGTGCCAGCTCACCACCGGCTAAACAAGAGACCCAGTACTTC
CASSPPAKQETQYF
>-|TRBV15|TRBJ2-4|-
TGTGCCACCAGCAGTGGGGTCACTAGAGACGCTGACATTCAGTACTTC
CATSSGVTRDADIQYF
>TRBD1|TRBV19|TRBJ1-2|-
TGTGCCAGTAGTGTTCGGACAGGAGCTAACTATGGCTACACCTTC
CASSVRTGANYGYTF
>-|TRBV3-1/TRBV3-2|TRBJ2-7|-
TGTGCCAGCAGCCAAGTATACCCCTACGAGCAGTACTTC
CASSQVYPYEQYF
>-|TRBV5-1|TRBJ1-3|-
TGCGCCAGCAGCTCAAGGGCTGGAAACACCATATATTTT
CASSSRAGNTIYF
>-|TRBV5-5|TRBJ2-3|-
TGTGCCAGCAGGCGGGACAGTACTAGCACAGATACGCAGTATTTT
CASRRDSTSTDTQYF
>TRBD1|TRBV6-5|TRBJ1-6|-
TGTGCCAGCAGTTACCGGGACAGGGAATCACCCCTCCACTTT
CASSYRDRESPLHF
>TRBD1|TRBV5-1|TRBJ1-2|once
TGCGCCAGCAGCTTGCGGCGACAGGGAGACTATGGCTACACCTTC
CASSLRRQGDYGYTF
>TRBD2|TRBV5-1|TRBJ2-1|-
TGCGCCAGCAGCCGGCAGGCGGGAGGGACAAGAATAGGCGGTGAGCAGTTCTTC
CASSRQAGGTRIGGEQFF
>TRBD1|TRBV28|TRBJ2-5|-
TGTGCCAGCCACCCCCGGGGGACAGGGGGAAGAGAGACCCAGTACTTC
CASHPRGTGGRETQYF
>TRBD1|TRBV25-1|TRBJ2-7|-
TGTGCCAGCAGTTCCGGGACAGGGGCGGGAGAGCAGTACTTC
CASSSGTGAGEQYF
>-|TRBV11-2|TRBJ2-4|-
TGTGCCAGCAGAAGAGGGGTTGCCAAAAACATTCAGTACTTC
CASRRGVAKNIQYF
>-|TRBV5-1|TRBJ2-7|once
TGCGCCAGCAGCTTGGTAGCCGATACCTACGAGCAGTACTTC
CASSLVADTYEQYF
>-|TRBV6-5|TRBJ1-6|-
TGTGCCAGCACTGTCACACGGAATTCACCCCTCCACTTT
CASTVTRNSPLHF
>TRBD1|TRBV12-3/TRBV12-4|TRBJ1-2|-
TGTGCCAGCAGTACAGGACAGGGTCGTGGCTACACCTTC
CASSTGQGRGYTF
>-|TRBV5-1|TRBJ2-1|many
TGCGCCAGCAGGGTGGGCGACAACAATGAGCAGTTCTTC
CASRVGDNNEQFF
>-|TRBV5-1|TRBJ1-6|-
TGCGCCAGCGCCGTCGTGCTGGGAGGAGAATCACCCCTCCACTTT
CASAVVLGGESPLHF
>TRBD2|TRBV7-8|TRBJ2-1|-
TGTGCCAGCAGCAGGGTTAGCGGGAGGGCTGGCTATGAGCAGTTCTTC
CASSRVSGRAGYEQFF
>-|TRBV7-2|TRBJ1-4|-
TGTGCCAGCAGGCGACAGCCCAATGCTAATGAAAAACTGTTTTTT
CASRRQPNANEKLFF
>-|TRBV5-1|TRBJ1-1|-
TGCGCCAGCAGCTCCGTTATCGGACAACCGAACACTGAAGCTTTCTTT
CASSSVIGQPNTEAFF
>TRBD1|TRBV7-8|TRBJ2-7|-
TGTGCCAGCAGCTCGATCAGGGGGCAGCTCTACGAGCAGTACTTC
CASSSIRGQLYEQYF
>TRBD2|TRBV5-1|TRBJ2-7|-
TGCGCCAGCAGACCGCCCGGGGGGAATTCGGTAAGATTCTCCTACGAGCAGTACTTC
CASRPPGGNSVRFSYEQYF
>-|TRBV28|TRBJ2-3|few
TGTGCCAGCACCCCGGGTCCCCCAGATACGCAGTATTTT
CASTPGPPDTQYF
>-|TRBV11-3|TRBJ2-4|-
TGTGCCAGCAGCTTAGGTGGGGGAAGAGCCAAAAACATTCAGTACTTC
CASSLGGGRAKNIQYF
>-|TRBV19|TRBJ1-1|-
TGTGCCAGTAGCGCAAGGACAGATACTGAAGCTTTCTTT
CASSARTDTEAFF
>-|TRBV28|TRBJ1-5|-
TGTGCCAGCAGTTTACCCGACCGTTTTCAGCCCCAGCATTTT
CASSLPDRFQPQHF
>-|TRBV28|TRBJ2-2|-
TGTGCCAGCAGCTCTTACAAGAACACCGGGGAGCTGTTTTTT
CASSSYKNTGELFF
>-|TRBV3-1/TRBV3-2|TRBJ2-1|-
TGTGCCAGCAGTCAGGGCTATGAGCAGTTCTTC
CASSQGYEQFF
>-|TRBV10-3|TRBJ2-5|-
TGTGCCATCAGTGATACAGCTCAAGAGACCCAGTACTTC
CAISDTAQETQYF
>-|TRBV7-3|TRBJ2-6|-
TGTGCCAGCAGCCTACCCGGTAGCTCTGGGGCCAACGTCCTGACTTTC
CASSLPGSSGANVLTF
>-|TRBV9|TRBJ2-4|-
TGTGCCAGCAGCGTAGGACTACTTGAAACCAAAAACATTCAGTACTTC
CASSVGLLETKNIQYF
>-|TRBV19|TRBJ2-5|-
TGTGCCAGTAGTATACTAGGGGAAGAGACCCAGTACTTC
CASSILGEETQYF
>-|TRBV27|TRBJ2-5|-
TGTGCCAGCAGTTTATATCGCCCCGGATCCGAGACCCAGTACTTC
CASSLYRPGSETQYF
>TRBD2|TRBV9|TRBJ2-3|-
TGTGCCAGCAGCGTAGGGAATAGCGGGGGCACAGATACGCAGTATTTT
CASSVGNSGGTDTQYF
>-|TRBV20-1|TRBJ2-7|-
TGCAGTGCTAGTCGAAGCTACGAGCAGTACTTC
CSASRSYEQYF
>-|TRBV27|TRBJ1-1|-
TGTGCCAGCAGTTTAAGCATCGGGGACACTGAAGCTTTCTTT
CASSLSIGDTEAFF
>-|TRBV5-1|TRBJ2-7|-
TGCGCCAGCAGCTTGGAGGGGGTAAAGCAGTACTTC
CASSLEGVKQYF
>-|TRBV7-9|TRBJ2-3|once
TGTGCCAGCAGCTTAAGGCTGAGAACAGATACGCAGTATTTT
CASSLRLRTDTQYF
>-|TRBV2|TRBJ1-1|few
TGTGCCAGCAGTTCGGGGGTTTTCCTGAATGAAGCTTTCTTT
CASSSGVFLNEAFF
>-|TRBV12-3/TRBV12-4|TRBJ2-7|-
TGTGCCAGCACCGGCCTTCCCCCCTACGAGCAGTACTTC
CASTGLPPYEQYF
>-|TRBV7-3|TRBJ2-5|-
TGTGCCAGCAGCCGGGGGAGCCCCGGAGAGACCCAGTACTTC
CASSRGSPGETQYF
>TRBD2|TRBV28|TRBJ2-1|-
TGTGCCAGCAGGGGACTAGCGGGCAAAGCCTACAATGAGCAGTTCTTC
CASRGLAGKAYNEQFF
>TRBD2|TRBV6-1|TRBJ2-1|few
TGTGCCAGCAGTGAAGTGGCGGGGGGGTTCAATGAGCAGTTCTTC
CASSEVAGGFNEQFF
>TRBD2|TRBV6-2/TRBV6-3|TRBJ2-1|-
TGTGCCAGCAGCACTAGCGGAGCCTACAATGAGCAGTTCTTC
CASSTSGAYNEQFF
>TRBD2|TRBV7-3|TRBJ2-2|-
TGTGCCAGCAGCTCACCTAGCGGGGGAAACACCGGGGAGCTGTTTTTT
CASSSPSGGNTGELFF
>-|TRBV2|TRBJ1-3|-
TGTGCCAGCAGAGACCGCACGGGGTCTGGAAACACCATATATTTT
CASRDRTGSGNTIYF
>TRBD1|TRBV5-5|TRBJ2-1|-
TGTGCCAGCAGCCCACAGGGGTACACTAAACGATACAATGAGCAGTTCTTC
CASSPQGYTKRYNEQFF
>-|TRBV24-1|TRBJ1-2|-
TGTGCCACCAGTGAGGCAGGGTACAACTATGGCTACACCTTC
CATSEAGYNYGYTF
>TRBD2|TRBV5-1|TRBJ2-1|-
TGCGCCAGCAGCTTGGTGCCCCTACTAGCGTCGCAGTTCTTC
CASSLVPLLASQFF
>TRBD1|TRBV6-5|TRBJ1-1|few
TGTGCCAGCAGTTACGGGGCAGGGGGCTTGAACACTGAAGCTTTCTTT
CASSYGAGGLNTEAFF
>TRBD2|TRBV7-2|TRBJ2-1|-
TGTGCCAGCAGCTTAGTACTAGCGGGCTACTACAATGAGCAGTTCTTC
CASSLVLAGYYNEQFF
>-|TRBV24-1|TRBJ2-3|-
TGTGCCACCAGTGATGGTGGTCCCACAGATACGCAGTATTTT
CATSDGGPTDTQYF
>-|TRBV5-8|TRBJ2-1|-
TGTGCCAGCAGCTTGGAGAGGGACTACAATGAGCAGTTCTTC
CASSLERDYNEQFF
>-|TRBV7-2|TRBJ2-5|-
TGTGCCAGCAGCTTCGCTCAAGAGACCCAGTACTTC
CASSFAQETQYF
>-|TRBV19|TRBJ1-6|-
TGTGCCAGCGGACGGGGGAGATCACCCCTCCACTTT
CASGRGRSPLHF
>-|TRBV19|TRBJ1-5|-
TGTGCCAGTAATAAGCTGGGAACAGGGCTAAATCAGCCCCAGCATTTT
CASNKLGTGLNQPQHF
>TRBD1|TRBV15|TRBJ2-7|-
TGTGCCACCAGCAGGCCTGGGACAGCCACCTACGAGCAGTACTTC
CATSRPGTATYEQYF
>-|TRBV5-4|TRBJ1-1|many
TGTGCCGGAGAGGAGAAGGGGACTGAAGCTTTCTTT
CAGEEKGTEAFF